What follows is one TCR beta chain and its context. Those enrolled, adults aged roughly 18 to 89 years, came from about two dozen US areas. In the original processing: From reference gene primer amplification, estimates of nucleated cell counts were derived. The protocol was immunoSEQ multiplex PCR, while the TCRdb copy is restricted to in-frame clones and leaves out a portion. V and J calls plus clone size are reproduced from that table; the DNA served to infer D and trimming. The data contain around 180,000 clones, about 82% of them singletons. This sample is part of a study of blood T cell repertoires in COVID-19. Germline V CDR1 and CDR2: LGHDT, YNNKEL (reference sequence). With V trimmed by 3 bases and J by 3 bases, 4 bases remained unmatched. The CDR3 is made up of 16 amino acids.

Sequencing input: PBMCs or T cells enriched from blood (not recorded which). V is TRBV3-1 (or the pseudogene TRBV3-2) and J is TRBJ2-2; 10 bases align to TRBD1. This TCR was recovered from a woman in her twenties or thirties who had recovered from COVID-19. In nucleotides, the CDR3 is TGTGCCAGCAGCCATAGGGACAGGGGATACACCGGGGAGCTGTTTTTT. It yields the protein CASSHRDRGYTGELFF.